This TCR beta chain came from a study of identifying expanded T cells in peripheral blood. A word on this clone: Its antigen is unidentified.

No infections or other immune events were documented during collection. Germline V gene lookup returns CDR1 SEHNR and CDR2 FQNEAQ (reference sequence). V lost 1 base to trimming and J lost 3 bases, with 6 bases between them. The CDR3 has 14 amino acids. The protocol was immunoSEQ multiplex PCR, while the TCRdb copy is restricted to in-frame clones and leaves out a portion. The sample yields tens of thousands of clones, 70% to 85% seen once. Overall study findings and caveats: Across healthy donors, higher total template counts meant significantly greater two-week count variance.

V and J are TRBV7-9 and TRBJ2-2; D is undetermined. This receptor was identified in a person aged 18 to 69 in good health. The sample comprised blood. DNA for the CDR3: TGTGCCAGCAGCTTAGGTCTATACACCGGGGAGCTGTTTTTT. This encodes CASSLGLYTGELFF.